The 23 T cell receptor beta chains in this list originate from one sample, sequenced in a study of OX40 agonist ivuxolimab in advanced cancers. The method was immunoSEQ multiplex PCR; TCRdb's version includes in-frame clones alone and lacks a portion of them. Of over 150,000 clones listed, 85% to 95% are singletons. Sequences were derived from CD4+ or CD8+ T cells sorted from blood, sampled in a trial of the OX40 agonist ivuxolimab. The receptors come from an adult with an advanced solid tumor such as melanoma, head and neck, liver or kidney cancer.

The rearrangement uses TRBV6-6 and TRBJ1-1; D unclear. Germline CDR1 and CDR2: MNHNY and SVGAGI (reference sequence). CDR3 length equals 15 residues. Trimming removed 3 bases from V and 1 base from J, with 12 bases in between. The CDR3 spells CASSYNSPWNTEAFF. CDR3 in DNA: TGTGCCAGCAGTTATAACTCCCCCTGGAACACTGAAGCTTTCTTT.

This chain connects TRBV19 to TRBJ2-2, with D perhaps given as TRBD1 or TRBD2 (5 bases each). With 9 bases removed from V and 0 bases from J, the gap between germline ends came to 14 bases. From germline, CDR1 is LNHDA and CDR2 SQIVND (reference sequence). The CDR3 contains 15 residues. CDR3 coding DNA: TGTGCCAGCGCCGGGAAGGGGTCGAACACCGGGGAGCTGTTTTTT. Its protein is CASAGKGSNTGELFF.

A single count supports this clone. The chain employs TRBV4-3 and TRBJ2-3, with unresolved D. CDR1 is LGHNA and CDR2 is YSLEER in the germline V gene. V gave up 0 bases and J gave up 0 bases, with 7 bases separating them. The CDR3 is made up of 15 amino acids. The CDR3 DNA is TGCGCCAGCAGCCAAGATCTCACTAGCACAGATACGCAGTATTTT. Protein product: CASSQDLTSTDTQYF.

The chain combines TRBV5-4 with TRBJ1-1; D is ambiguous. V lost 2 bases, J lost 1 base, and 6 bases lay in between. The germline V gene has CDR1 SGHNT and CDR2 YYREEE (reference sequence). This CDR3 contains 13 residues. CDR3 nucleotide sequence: TGTGCCAGCAGCTTTCCCGGGAACACTGAAGCTTTCTTT. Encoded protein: CASSFPGNTEAFF.

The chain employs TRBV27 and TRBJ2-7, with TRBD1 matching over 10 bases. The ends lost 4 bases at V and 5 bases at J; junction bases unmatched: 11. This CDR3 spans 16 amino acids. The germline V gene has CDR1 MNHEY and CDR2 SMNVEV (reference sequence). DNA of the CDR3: TGTGCCAGCAGTTCGTTCCGACAGGGGGCGCAGGACGAGCAGTACTTC. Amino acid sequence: CASSSFRQGAQDEQYF.

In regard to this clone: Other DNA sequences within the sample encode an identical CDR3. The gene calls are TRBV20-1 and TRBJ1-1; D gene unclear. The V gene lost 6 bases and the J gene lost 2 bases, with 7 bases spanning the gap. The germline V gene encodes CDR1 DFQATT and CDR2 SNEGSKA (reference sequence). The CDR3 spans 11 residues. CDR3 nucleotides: TGCAGTGCACCCAGTAACACTGAAGCTTTCTTT. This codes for CSAPSNTEAFF.

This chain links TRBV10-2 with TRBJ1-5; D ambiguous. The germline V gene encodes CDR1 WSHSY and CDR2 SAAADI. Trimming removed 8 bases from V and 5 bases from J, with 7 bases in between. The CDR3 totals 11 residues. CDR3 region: CASLSHQPQHF. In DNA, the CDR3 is TGCGCCAGCCTTTCCCATCAGCCCCAGCATTTT.

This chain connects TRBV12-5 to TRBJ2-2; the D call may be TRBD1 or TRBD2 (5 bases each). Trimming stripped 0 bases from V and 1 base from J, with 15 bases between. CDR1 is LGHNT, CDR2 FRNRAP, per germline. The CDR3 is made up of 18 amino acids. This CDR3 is CASGLVLAGTVNTGELFF. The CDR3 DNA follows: TGTGCTAGTGGTTTGGTACTCGCCGGGACGGTGAACACCGGGGAGCTGTTTTTT. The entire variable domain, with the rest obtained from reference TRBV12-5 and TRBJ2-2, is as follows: DARVTQTPRHKVTEMGQEVTMRCQPILGHNTVFWYRQTMMQGLELLAYFRNRAPLDDSGMPKDRFSAEMPDATLATLKIQPSEPRDSAVYFCASGLVLAGTVNTGELFFGEGSRLTVL.

The CDR3 DNA is TGTGCCAGCAGCTTACCGGGAGACAGGAGGGCGGGTTTTAACTATGGCTACACCTTC. This codes for CASSLPGDRRAGFNYGYTF. The chain recombines TRBV21-1 with TRBJ1-2. TRBV21-1 is termed a pseudogene. CDR3 size: 19 residues.

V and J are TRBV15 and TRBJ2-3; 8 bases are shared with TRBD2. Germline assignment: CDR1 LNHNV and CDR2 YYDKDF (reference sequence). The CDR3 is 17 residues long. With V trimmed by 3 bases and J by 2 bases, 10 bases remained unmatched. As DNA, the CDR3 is TGTGCCACCAGCAGTTTCCCCTGGCGGGAGGCCACAGATACGCAGTATTTT. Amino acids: CATSSFPWREATDTQYF.

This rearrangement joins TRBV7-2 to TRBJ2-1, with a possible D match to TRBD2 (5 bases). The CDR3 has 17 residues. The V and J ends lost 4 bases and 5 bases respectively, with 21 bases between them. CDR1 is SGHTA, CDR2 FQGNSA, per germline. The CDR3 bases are TGTGCCAGCAGCTCCCCGGCCGCGGGCCGAGGGCACAATGAGCAGTTCTTC. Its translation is CASSSPAAGRGHNEQFF.

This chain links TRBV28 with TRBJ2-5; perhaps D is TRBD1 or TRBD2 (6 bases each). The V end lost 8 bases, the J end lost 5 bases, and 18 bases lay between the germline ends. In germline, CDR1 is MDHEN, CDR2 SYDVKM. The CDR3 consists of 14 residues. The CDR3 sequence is CASRRGGTGETQYF. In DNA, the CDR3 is TGTGCCAGCCGGAGAGGGGGGACCGGGGAGACCCAGTACTTC.

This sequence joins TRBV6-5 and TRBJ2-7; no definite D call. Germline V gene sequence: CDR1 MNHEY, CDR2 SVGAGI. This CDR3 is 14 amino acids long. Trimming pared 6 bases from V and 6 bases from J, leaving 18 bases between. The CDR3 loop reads CASSSPTGRFEQYF. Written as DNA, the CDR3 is TGTGCCAGCAGCTCACCCACGGGCCGGTTCGAGCAGTACTTC.

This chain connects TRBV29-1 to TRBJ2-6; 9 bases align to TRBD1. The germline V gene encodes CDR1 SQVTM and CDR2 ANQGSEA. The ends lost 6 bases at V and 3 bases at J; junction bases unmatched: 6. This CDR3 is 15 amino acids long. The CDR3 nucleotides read TGCAGCGTGGGACAGGGTGGCGGTGGGGCCAACGTCCTGACTTTC. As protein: CSVGQGGGGANVLTF. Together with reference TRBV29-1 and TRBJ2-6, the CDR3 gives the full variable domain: SAVISQKPSRDICQRGTSLTIQCQVDSQVTMMFWYRQQPGQSLTLIATANQGSEATYESGFVIDKFPISRPNLTFSTLTVSNMSPEDSSIYLCSVGQGGGGANVLTFGAGSRLTVL.

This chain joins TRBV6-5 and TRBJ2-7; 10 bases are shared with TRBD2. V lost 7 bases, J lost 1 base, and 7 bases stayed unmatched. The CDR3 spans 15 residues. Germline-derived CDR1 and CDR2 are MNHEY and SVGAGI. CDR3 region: CASTALAGVSYEQYF. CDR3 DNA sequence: TGTGCCAGCACCGCTCTAGCGGGGGTTTCCTACGAGCAGTACTTC.

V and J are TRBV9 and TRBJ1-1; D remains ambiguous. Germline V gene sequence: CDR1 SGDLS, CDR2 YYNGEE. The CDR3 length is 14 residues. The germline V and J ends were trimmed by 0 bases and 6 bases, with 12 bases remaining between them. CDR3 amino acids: CASSVEGQFAEAFF. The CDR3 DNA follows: TGTGCCAGCAGCGTAGAAGGGCAGTTTGCTGAAGCTTTCTTT.

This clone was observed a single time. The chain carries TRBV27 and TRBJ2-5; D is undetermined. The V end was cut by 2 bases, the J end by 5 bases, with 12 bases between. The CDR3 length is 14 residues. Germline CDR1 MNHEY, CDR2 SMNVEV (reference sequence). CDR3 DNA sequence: TGTGCCAGCAGTTTAGGGGTTATGCCGGAGACCCAGTACTTC. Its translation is CASSLGVMPETQYF.

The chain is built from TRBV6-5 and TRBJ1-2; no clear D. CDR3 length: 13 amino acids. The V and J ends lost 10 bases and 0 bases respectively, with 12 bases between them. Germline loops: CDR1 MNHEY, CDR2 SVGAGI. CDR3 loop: CAISRASNYGYTF. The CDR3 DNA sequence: TGTGCCATCAGCCGGGCTTCTAACTATGGCTACACCTTC.

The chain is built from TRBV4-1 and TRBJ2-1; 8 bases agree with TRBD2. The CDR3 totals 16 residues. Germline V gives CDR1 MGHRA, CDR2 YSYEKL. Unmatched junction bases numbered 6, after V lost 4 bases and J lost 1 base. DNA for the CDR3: TGCGCCAGCAGCCCGGCGGGGGGTTCGTCCTACAATGAGCAGTTCTTC. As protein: CASSPAGGSSYNEQFF.

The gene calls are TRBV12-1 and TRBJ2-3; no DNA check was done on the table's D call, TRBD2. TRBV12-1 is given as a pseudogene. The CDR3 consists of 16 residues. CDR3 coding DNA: TGTGCCAGCAGCCCCGAGACTAGCGGCGTACCAGATACGCAGTATTTT. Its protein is CASSPETSGVPDTQYF.

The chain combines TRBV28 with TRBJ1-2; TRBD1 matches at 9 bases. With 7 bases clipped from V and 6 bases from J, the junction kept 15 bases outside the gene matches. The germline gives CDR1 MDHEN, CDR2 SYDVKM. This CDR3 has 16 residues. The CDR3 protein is CASTSIPGQGLNGYTF. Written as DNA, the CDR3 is TGTGCCAGCACTAGCATTCCGGGACAGGGTCTGAATGGCTACACCTTC.

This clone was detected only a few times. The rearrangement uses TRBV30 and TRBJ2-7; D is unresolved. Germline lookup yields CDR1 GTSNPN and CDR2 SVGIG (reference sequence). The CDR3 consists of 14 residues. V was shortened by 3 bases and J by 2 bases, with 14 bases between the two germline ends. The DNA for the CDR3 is TGTGCCTGGAGCCGATACGGGCTGACCTACGAGCAGTACTTC. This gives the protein CAWSRYGLTYEQYF.

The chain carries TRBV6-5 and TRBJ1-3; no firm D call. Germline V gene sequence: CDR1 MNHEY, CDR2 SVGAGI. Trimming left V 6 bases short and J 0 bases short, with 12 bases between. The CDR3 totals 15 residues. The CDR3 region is CASSPDGFSGNTIYF. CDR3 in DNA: TGTGCCAGCAGCCCCGACGGCTTCTCTGGAAACACCATATATTTT.